These 13 T cell receptor beta chains originate from one sample sequenced in a study of T cells in Graves' hyperthyroidism and ophthalmopathy. Amplification yielded TCR beta CDR3 regions, with RNA transcripts as the source. RT-PCR in the first round (using the HTBI primer set) targeted the TCR CDR3. TCRdb fed the multiplex PCR reads into MiXCR, producing one record per CDR3 protein. This table holds a few hundred thousand distinct CDR3 sequences, 15% to 18% found once. Sequenced input: blood. Receptors originate from a woman aged 18-29 years with Graves' hyperthyroidism.

This clonotype was recorded many times. This chain links TRBV7-2 with TRBJ2-3; the D is unclear. Germline assignment: CDR1 SGHTA and CDR2 FQGNSA. The CDR3 is 13 amino acids. The V end was cut by 8 bases, the J end by 5 bases, with 14 bases between. CDR3 in DNA: TGTGCCAGCCTACGCTTAACGAGAGATACGCAGTATTTT. The encoded protein is CASLRLTRDTQYF.

This clonotype appeared many times. The chain employs TRBV11-2 and TRBJ2-3; 8 nucleotides align to TRBD1. From germline, CDR1 is SGHAT and CDR2 FQNNGV. This CDR3 has 15 residues. V was clipped by 1 base and J by 4 bases; unmatched bases: 4. This CDR3 is CASSLVGQGADTQYF. CDR3 DNA sequence: TGTGCCAGCAGCTTAGTTGGACAGGGAGCAGATACGCAGTATTTT.

This clonotype occurred many times. The chain has TRBV7-2 and TRBJ2-5; D call uncertain. Deletions cut 1 base from V and 0 bases from J, with 9 bases between. The CDR3 length is 15 residues. CDR1 is SGHTA and CDR2 is FQGNSA in the germline V gene. CDR3 loop: CASSLVGRHQETQYF. Written as DNA, the CDR3 is TGTGCCAGCAGCTTAGTAGGACGGCACCAAGAGACCCAGTACTTC.

The sample holds a few counts of this clonotype. The J gene is TRBJ1-2, the V gene TRBV9; 7 bases align to TRBD1. Germline V CDR1 and CDR2: SGDLS, YYNGEE. The CDR3 is 15 amino acids. Unmatched junction bases numbered 3, after V lost 0 bases and J lost 1 base. This CDR3 is CASSVAQGDNYGYTF. The DNA of the CDR3 is TGTGCCAGCAGCGTAGCGCAGGGGGATAACTATGGCTACACCTTC.

In its sample, this clonotype was seen many times. This chain links TRBV2 with TRBJ1-2; TRBD1 aligns across 11 bases. Germline V lookup: CDR1 SNHLY, CDR2 FYNNEI. The CDR3 runs to 12 residues. J gave up 10 bases and V 7 bases, and 5 bases lay outside the gene matches. The CDR3 DNA reads as TGTGCCAGCACCGGACAGGGGGCCGACTACACCTTC. It codes for CASTGQGADYTF.

There are a few counts of this clonotype. The CDR3 DNA reads as TGTGCCAGCAGTTCCCCGGGACTAGCGGAGTCGCAGTTCTTC. Its translation is CASSSPGLAESQFF. V gene TRBV6-1 combines with J gene TRBJ2-1; 11 nucleotides align to TRBD2. V was pared by 5 bases and J by 12 bases, with 9 bases of the junction left unmatched. The CDR3 covers 14 residues. Looked up from germline, CDR1 is MNHNS and CDR2 is SASEGT.

This clonotype was detected ten times or more. Here the CDR3 reads CASSFGNLWNEQYF. CDR3 DNA sequence: TGTGCCAGCAGTTTCGGGAACCTATGGAACGAGCAGTACTTC. V usage is TRBV12-3 or TRBV12-4 and J usage is TRBJ2-7, with TRBD2 as a possible D gene (5 bases). The CDR3 length is 14 residues. V was shortened by 3 bases and J by 5 bases, with 14 bases between the two germline ends.

There are many counts of this clonotype. The V and J genes are TRBV15 and TRBJ1-2; the D gene is possibly TRBD1 (6 bases). This CDR3 spans 15 amino acids. V was shortened by 0 bases and J by 2 bases, with 10 bases between the two germline ends. Germline CDR1 is LNHNV and CDR2 is YYDKDF (reference sequence). The CDR3 spells CATSRDRGTNYGYTF. CDR3 sequence (DNA): TGTGCCACCAGCAGAGATCGAGGGACAAACTATGGCTACACCTTC. Full variable domain (outside the CDR3, taken from reference TRBV15 and TRBJ1-2): DAMVIQNPRYQVTQFGKPVTLSCSQTLNHNVMYWYQQKSSQAPKLLFHYYDKDFNNEADTPDNFQSRRPNTSFCFLDIRSPGLGDTAMYLCATSRDRGTNYGYTFGSGTRLTVV.

In this sample, this clonotype turned up many times. The chain links TRBV12-3 or TRBV12-4 to TRBJ2-5, with D perhaps being TRBD1 or TRBD2 (5 bases each). The CDR3 extends over 13 amino acids. Trimming shortened V by 5 bases and J by 5 bases, and 12 bases separated the two germline ends. CDR3 sequence (DNA): TGTGCCAGCAGTGGTGGGACCCCGGAGACCCAGTACTTC. Translating it yields CASSGGTPETQYF.

This clonotype was recorded at least ten times. This chain uses TRBV12-3 or TRBV12-4 with TRBJ1-3, with D possibly matching TRBD1 (5 bases). The V gene lost 7 bases and the J gene lost 5 bases, with 12 bases spanning the gap. The CDR3 length is 13 residues. This CDR3 reads CASIVDNRNTIYF. Here the CDR3 DNA reads TGTGCCAGCATAGTGGACAATAGAAACACCATATATTTT.

This clonotype occurred many times. The chain is built from TRBV13 and TRBJ2-2, with D possibly being TRBD1 (5 bases). The CDR3 is 17 amino acids. Per the germline V gene, CDR1 is PRHDT and CDR2 is FYEKMQ (reference sequence). Between the trimmed V and J ends, which lost 7 bases and 3 bases, there was a span of 21 bases. CDR3 residues: CASKDAGNYLDTGELFF. The CDR3 DNA follows: TGTGCCAGCAAGGACGCAGGGAATTATCTGGACACCGGGGAGCTGTTTTTT.

This clonotype showed up many times. This rearrangement joins TRBV7-8 to TRBJ2-3; 10 nucleotides match TRBD1. With 4 bases clipped from V and 5 bases from J, the junction kept 6 bases outside the gene matches. The CDR3 sequence is 15 residues long. Germline V gives CDR1 SGHVS, CDR2 FQNEAQ. Here the CDR3 reads CASSWTGGGGDTQYF. The CDR3, as DNA: TGTGCCAGCAGCTGGACAGGGGGGGGCGGAGATACGCAGTATTTT. The variable domain in full, with the rest retrieved from reference TRBV7-8 and TRBJ2-3, is GAGVSQSPRYKVAKRGQDVALRCDPISGHVSLFWYQQALGQGPEFLTYFQNEAQLDKSGLPSDRFFAERPEGSVSTLKIQRTQQEDSAVYLCASSWTGGGGDTQYFGPGTRLTVL.

The chain joins TRBV12-3 or TRBV12-4 to TRBJ2-6, with 7 bases matching TRBD1. V shed 6 bases and J 4 bases; nucleotides not matched to a gene: 12. The CDR3 loop spans 17 amino acids. Written as DNA, the CDR3 is TGTGCCAGCAGGGAAATTAAGGGGGCGTGGGGGGCCAACGTCCTGACTTTC. Its protein product is CASREIKGAWGANVLTF.